The TCR beta chain under discussion was sequenced for a study of neoadjuvant anti-PD-1 for oral cavity cancer. Study outcomes and limitations: Treg/Th17 ratio rose with pretreatment blood and fell with post-treatment tumor TCRbeta clonality. Greater tumor shrinkage accompanied bigger post-treatment sizes of preexisting clones.

Comments on this clone: Its antigen is unidentified.

Stage II-IVA oral cavity squamous cell carcinoma was new and untreated by systemic or radiation therapy. Only in-frame clones appear in the TCRdb table, and some are missing; sequencing was by immunoSEQ multiplex PCR. Of over 10,000 clones in the sample, about three fifths were seen once. V trimming: 6 bases; J trimming: 2 bases; junction bases outside the gene matches: 10. CDR1 is MDHEN and CDR2 is SYDVKM in the germline V gene. CDR3 length: 16 amino acids. The origin of this receptor is a person aged 40 to 85 with oral cavity squamous cell carcinoma. The source material was tumor tissue, sampled before nivolumab (anti-PD-1) treatment. The chain links TRBV28 to TRBJ1-5; 7 bases are shared with TRBD1. CDR3 in DNA: TGTGCCAGCAGCCGCGAGGGGGCAGGTGGCAATCAGCCCCAGCATTTT. This sequence encodes CASSREGAGGNQPQHF.